Detailed here is one T cell receptor (beta chain). The antigen it recognizes is unknown. No per-base quality is available; no much larger clone lies one base away. The data stem from a study of cytomegalovirus exposure and HLA in healthy donors listed by TCRdb under 2017. Context from the whole study: A later analysis indicated that the roughly 130 validation repertoires were generated on the platform also employed for the approximately 700 repertoires of the first cohort. The study aimed to test whether signatures of past pathogen exposure could be identified by cataloging public T cell receptors. Besides the first cohort of more than 650 subjects, a separate validation cohort made up of 120 different subjects was used. The study combined high-throughput TCR immunosequencing, statistical association of individual TCRs with disease status, and machine learning to predict cytomegalovirus infection status.

V is pared back by 4 bases and J by 0 bases, with 13 bases lying between the germline termini. From the cysteine up to the phenylalanine, the CDR3 has a length of 15 residues. The retained sequence is limited to the CDR3, 45 bases, with the frame set at the first base. The germline V gene gives CDR1 as SGHDT and CDR2 as YYEEEE. Donors formed part of the validation cohort, which comprised over a hundred subjects and was distinct from the first cohort of over 500 subjects. Receptor amplification or capture employed the immunoSEQ multiplex PCR assay. In the original analysis: A statistical classification framework was developed to diagnose cytomegalovirus status using the catalog of TCR beta chain sequences. The table comes from immuneACCESS by way of TCRdb, which keeps in-frame sequences with V and J called. Part of the clones is missing from these tables; in studies checked, under half for an unresolved V gene and the rest for unknown reasons. V, J and clone size are those of that table, while D and trimming were read from the DNA. The sample table records about 200,000 clones; less than 90% of these occur just once. Roughly 6% of the sample rests with the top ten.

Overall results and qualifications from the work: In vitro tests confirmed that a few of the cytomegalovirus-associated TCR beta chains recognize cytomegalovirus antigens. In the study, around 150 TCR beta chains were listed as associated with cytomegalovirus. The classifier was reported to diagnose cytomegalovirus status with high specificity and sensitivity in both the original and validation cohorts. All 120 or so repertoires were used to score co-occurrence in the validation cohort in a later analysis, because that analysis had no HLA typing for the cohort. In a later analysis, TCRs clustered in the first cohort were found to also tend to co-occur in the 120 or so validation repertoires, with approximately 95% of cluster scores above 0. The authors suggested that the approach could potentially be extended to other disease states and immunological phenotypes. Across donors, most TCR sequences were observed very rarely, whereas some public TCRs were present in many individuals.

Recombination connected TRBV5-6 to TRBJ1-1, and TRBD1 may be the D gene, going by 5 matching bases. The sequenced material came from PBMCs. The source of this sequence is a young woman in good health and CMV-seronegative. CDR3 loop: CASSLTGTVNTEAFF. The DNA sequence is given as TGTGCCAGCAGCCTTACCGGGACGGTGAACACTGAAGCTTTCTTT.